The 11 T cell receptor beta chains presented below share a single source sample, sequenced in a study of T cell changes during pregnancy in multiple sclerosis. The assay was immunoSEQ multiplex PCR, and TCRdb's table has in-frame clones only and misses some. The sample contains about 42,000 clones, approximately 92% of which appear only once. Sample: CD4+ T cells from peripheral blood mononuclear cells, taken after pregnancy. The source is a female donor in good health, enrolled as a control in a pregnancy study.

The genes are TRBV9 and TRBJ2-2; D call uncertain. CDR1 and CDR2 from the germline V gene are SGDLS and YYNGEE. The CDR3 has 12 amino acids. Trimming shortened V by 4 bases and J by 3 bases, and 4 bases separated the two germline ends. CDR3 loop: CASSSDTGELFF. The CDR3 DNA reads as TGTGCCAGCAGCTCCGACACCGGGGAGCTGTTTTTT.

This chain connects TRBV5-4 to TRBJ1-4; 7 positions agree with TRBD1. Unmatched junction bases numbered 3, after V lost 3 bases and J lost 7 bases. Germline CDR1 is SGHNT and CDR2 is YYREEE (reference sequence). CDR3 size: 13 residues. The CDR3 sequence: CASSWAGGEKLFF. CDR3 sequence (DNA): TGTGCCAGCAGCTGGGCAGGGGGTGAAAAACTGTTTTTT.

The rearrangement joins TRBV11-2 to TRBJ2-2; weak D call: TRBD1 (5 bases). The germline CDR1 and CDR2 sequences are SGHAT and FQNNGV. This CDR3 is 15 amino acids long. Trimming removed 1 base from V and 5 bases from J, with 11 bases in between. The CDR3 coding sequence is TGTGCCAGCAGCTTAGGACAGTCTCGTACCGGGGAGCTGTTTTTT. This gives the protein CASSLGQSRTGELFF.

This chain connects TRBV29-1 to TRBJ1-2; maybe TRBD1 (6 bases). The V gene's germline CDR1 is SQVTM and CDR2 ANQGSEA. V was shortened by 7 bases and J by 2 bases, with 14 bases between the two germline ends. The CDR3 has 13 residues. The CDR3 nucleotides read TGCAGCGCCCGAACTGACAGGAACTATGGCTACACCTTC. Translated, it gives CSARTDRNYGYTF.

V usage is TRBV7-9 and J usage is TRBJ2-7; no definite D call. The germline V and J ends were trimmed by 2 bases and 0 bases, with 11 bases remaining between them. CDR3 length: 15 amino acids. CDR1 is SEHNR and CDR2 is FQNEAQ in the germline V gene (reference sequence). The CDR3 sequence is CASSLSLANSYEQYF. CDR3 in DNA: TGTGCCAGCAGCTTAAGTCTGGCAAACTCCTACGAGCAGTACTTC.

This clone has a single count. This sequence joins TRBV27 and TRBJ1-4; 7 bases agree with TRBD1. The germline V gene encodes CDR1 MNHEY and CDR2 SMNVEV (reference sequence). V lost 9 bases and J lost 4; bases outside the gene matches: 26. This CDR3 contains 20 residues. CDR3 residues: CARQSTGVIMKCSDNEKLFF. The DNA for the CDR3 is TGTGCCAGACAAAGTACAGGGGTGATAATGAAATGTAGTGATAATGAAAAACTGTTTTTT.

V is TRBV7-2 and J is TRBJ2-3; TRBD2 aligns across 10 bases. The J segment lost 4 bases and the V segment lost 1 base, leaving 5 bases of the junction unmatched. The CDR3 runs to 16 residues. The germline V gene has CDR1 SGHTA and CDR2 FQGNSA. The chain's CDR3 is CASSLEGTSAPDTQYF. Here the CDR3 DNA reads TGTGCCAGCAGCTTAGAAGGGACTAGCGCCCCAGATACGCAGTATTTT.

CDR3 bases: TGTGCCAGCAGCTACTATGTCAATCAGCCCCAGCATTTT. Encoded protein: CASSYYVNQPQHF. The chain uses TRBV5-8 and TRBJ1-5; D ambiguous. V was pared by 3 bases and J by 3 bases, with 7 bases between. Germline assignment: CDR1 SGHTS and CDR2 YDEGEE. CDR3 length: 13 amino acids.

The chain uses TRBV14 and TRBJ2-7; 9 bases map to TRBD2. V lost 5 bases and J lost 0; bases outside the gene matches: 5. The V gene's germline CDR1 is SGHDN and CDR2 FVKESK. The CDR3 totals 15 residues. The CDR3 spells CASSSLAGSSYEQYF. The CDR3 DNA reads as TGTGCCAGCAGCTCACTAGCGGGCTCCTCCTACGAGCAGTACTTC.

The genes are TRBV6-1 and TRBJ2-4, with a weak D call TRBD2 (6 bases). Trimming stripped 0 bases from V and 2 bases from J, with 17 bases between. CDR1 and CDR2 (germline): MNHNS, SASEGT. The CDR3 has 18 amino acids. The CDR3 bases are TGTGCCAGCAGTGAAGCGTTCTCTCGGGGGAACCCCAAAAACATTCAGTACTTC. This gives the protein CASSEAFSRGNPKNIQYF.

The chain links TRBV4-2 to TRBJ2-7, with 7 bases that match TRBD1. The length of the CDR3 is 16 residues. V lost 3 bases and J lost 2; bases outside the gene matches: 10. CDR1 LGHNA and CDR2 YNFKEQ come from the germline V gene. CDR3 nucleotides: TGTGCCAGCAGCCACGCCGGAGAGCAGGGGGCCTACGAGCAGTACTTC. Its translation: CASSHAGEQGAYEQYF.